The rows below give T cell receptor beta chains drawn from one sample of a study of shared clonotypes between healthy human individuals. Measured with immunoSEQ multiplex PCR; TCRdb has only the in-frame clones, and not every one. The table shows over 400,000 clones, with around 73% occurring only once. The material sequenced was PBMCs. These receptors were obtained from a woman in her thirties or forties in good health. Some clones in this sample may be carry-over from other donors' samples. Both conserved end residues are part of each CDR3. The order of the fields is J gene, V gene, CDR3 protein.

TRBJ2-6	TRBV5-1	CASSSRPTDSGANVLTF
TRBJ2-5	TRBV18	CASSEDKTQYF
TRBJ1-3	TRBV10-3	CAISQRSDVGGNTIYF
TRBJ1-2	TRBV27	CASSPRQTYGYTF
TRBJ2-1	TRBV18	CASSLTSGRSDEQFF
TRBJ2-4	TRBV28	CASSPQGFLAKNIQYF
TRBJ1-3	TRBV29-1	CSAYRSSGNTIYF
TRBJ2-7	TRBV4-1	CASSQPGQGAYEQYF
TRBJ2-2	TRBV19	CASSKTGVSTGELFF
-	TRBV6-1	CASKEAGGPYEQYF
TRBJ2-5	TRBV27	CASSLSGETQYF
TRBJ1-2	TRBV21-1	CAINSRWGARYGYTF
TRBJ2-1	TRBV28	CASRETVYNEQFF
TRBJ2-7	TRBV5-4	CASSWGQGGLYEQYF
TRBJ2-7	TRBV30	CAWTATPYEQYF
TRBJ2-5	TRBV9	CASSVEASGSGETQYF
TRBJ2-7	TRBV11-2	CGSCGEYEQYF
TRBJ1-6	TRBV4-1	CASSHKTEGGPNSPLHF
TRBJ2-4	TRBV5-5	CASSLETGLNIQYF
TRBJ2-7	TRBV5-1	CASSPDRAPYEQYF
TRBJ1-5	TRBV30	CAWSPNNSNQPQHF
TRBJ1-5	TRBV19	CASSLQGGQPQHF
TRBJ2-1	TRBV5-4	CASSPWMGEQFF
TRBJ1-6	TRBV7-6	CASSLVAAHQSSYNSPLHF
TRBJ2-7	TRBV6-5	CASSYSGTGSYEQYF
TRBJ1-5	TRBV19	CASSDRWDRVSNQPQHF
TRBJ2-7	TRBV5-1	CASSLAGRLYEQYF
TRBJ1-1	TRBV18	CASSPSTSLNTEAFF
TRBJ2-7	TRBV28	CASSLGYEQYF